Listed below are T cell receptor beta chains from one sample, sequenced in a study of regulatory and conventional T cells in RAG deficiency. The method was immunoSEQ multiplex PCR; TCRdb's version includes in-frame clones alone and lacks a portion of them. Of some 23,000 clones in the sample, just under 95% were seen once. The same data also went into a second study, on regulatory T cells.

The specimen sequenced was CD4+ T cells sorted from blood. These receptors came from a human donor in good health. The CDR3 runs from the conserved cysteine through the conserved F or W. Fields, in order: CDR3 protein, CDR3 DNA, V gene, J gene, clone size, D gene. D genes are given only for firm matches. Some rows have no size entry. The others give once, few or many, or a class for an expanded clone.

cdr3_aa: CASSLRGGEAFF
cdr3_nt: TGTGCCAGCAGCTTGAGGGGAGGGGAAGCTTTCTTT
v_call: TRBV5-4
j_call: TRBJ1-1
clone_size: -
d_call: -

cdr3_aa: CASSLQRPVQETQYF
cdr3_nt: TGCGCCAGCAGCTTACAGCGGCCGGTCCAAGAGACCCAGTACTTC
v_call: TRBV5-1
j_call: TRBJ2-5
clone_size: -
d_call: -

cdr3_aa: CASSSPSGSYLGTDTQYF
cdr3_nt: TGTGCCAGCAGTTCCCCATCGGGGTCATACTTGGGCACAGATACGCAGTATTTT
v_call: TRBV28
j_call: TRBJ2-3
clone_size: -
d_call: -

cdr3_aa: CASSRREGEQYF
cdr3_nt: TGTGCCAGCAGCAGGCGAGAGGGGGAGCAGTACTTC
v_call: TRBV9
j_call: TRBJ2-7
clone_size: -
d_call: -

cdr3_aa: CASSIPGENTEAFF
cdr3_nt: TGTGCCAGCAGCATCCCCGGGGAGAACACTGAAGCTTTCTTT
v_call: TRBV7-9
j_call: TRBJ1-1
clone_size: -
d_call: -

cdr3_aa: CASSVGQGNTIYF
cdr3_nt: TGTGCCAGTAGTGTCGGACAAGGAAACACCATATATTTT
v_call: TRBV19
j_call: TRBJ1-3
clone_size: -
d_call: -

cdr3_aa: CASSFYVYGEFIQYF
cdr3_nt: TGTGCCAGCAGCTTTTACGTTTACGGAGAATTCATTCAGTACTTC
v_call: TRBV7-2
j_call: TRBJ2-4
clone_size: -
d_call: -

cdr3_aa: CASSRDNYEQYF
cdr3_nt: TGTGCCAGCAGTAGGGACAACTACGAGCAGTACTTC
v_call: TRBV2
j_call: TRBJ2-7
clone_size: -
d_call: -

cdr3_aa: CASRPSGGANNEQFF
cdr3_nt: TGCGCCAGCAGACCCAGCGGGGGGGCGAACAATGAGCAGTTCTTC
v_call: TRBV10-2
j_call: TRBJ2-1
clone_size: -
d_call: TRBD2

cdr3_aa: CASSLLDTTNEKLFF
cdr3_nt: TGTGCCAGCAGTTTACTGGACACCACTAATGAAAAACTGTTTTTT
v_call: TRBV28
j_call: TRBJ1-4
clone_size: -
d_call: -

cdr3_aa: CASSSWTGEETQYF
cdr3_nt: TGTGCCAGCAGCTCATGGACAGGGGAAGAGACCCAGTACTTC
v_call: TRBV11-2
j_call: TRBJ2-5
clone_size: -
d_call: TRBD1

cdr3_aa: CASSQGRHANTGELFF
cdr3_nt: TGCGCCAGCAGCCAAGGGCGGCACGCGAACACCGGGGAGCTGTTTTTT
v_call: TRBV4-1
j_call: TRBJ2-2
clone_size: once
d_call: -

cdr3_aa: CASSLDREYEQYF
cdr3_nt: TGCGCCAGCAGCTTGGACAGGGAGTACGAGCAGTACTTC
v_call: TRBV5-1
j_call: TRBJ2-7
clone_size: -
d_call: -

cdr3_aa: CASSLEGMSNQPQHF
cdr3_nt: TGTGCCAGCAGCTTGGAGGGAATGAGCAATCAGCCCCAGCATTTT
v_call: TRBV5-5
j_call: TRBJ1-5
clone_size: -
d_call: -

cdr3_aa: CASGTNSAPNYGYTF
cdr3_nt: TGTGCCAGCGGTACAAACAGTGCCCCTAACTATGGCTACACCTTC
v_call: TRBV28
j_call: TRBJ1-2
clone_size: -
d_call: -

cdr3_aa: CASSEGFLAHEQYF
cdr3_nt: TGTGCCAGCAGTGAAGGGTTCCTAGCCCACGAGCAGTACTTC
v_call: TRBV2
j_call: TRBJ2-7
clone_size: -
d_call: -

cdr3_aa: CASSLAGWNTEAFF
cdr3_nt: TGTGCCAGCAGCTTAGCTGGGTGGAACACTGAAGCTTTCTTT
v_call: TRBV7-2
j_call: TRBJ1-1
clone_size: -
d_call: -

cdr3_aa: CASSLAVRVNQPQHF
cdr3_nt: TGTGCCAGCAGCTTAGCAGTAAGGGTTAATCAGCCCCAGCATTTT
v_call: TRBV7-8
j_call: TRBJ1-5
clone_size: -
d_call: -

cdr3_aa: CASSPGWAGLETQYF
cdr3_nt: TGTGCCAGCTCACCAGGGTGGGCGGGACTGGAGACCCAGTACTTC
v_call: TRBV18
j_call: TRBJ2-5
clone_size: -
d_call: -

cdr3_aa: CASGRNSVRATEAFF
cdr3_nt: TGTGCTAGTGGACGAAATAGCGTTAGGGCCACTGAAGCTTTCTTT
v_call: TRBV12-5
j_call: TRBJ1-1
clone_size: -
d_call: -

cdr3_aa: CSARGVAGYTF
cdr3_nt: TGCAGTGCTAGGGGGGTTGCTGGCTACACCTTC
v_call: TRBV20-1
j_call: TRBJ1-2
clone_size: -
d_call: -

cdr3_aa: CASNPTGRSQPQHF
cdr3_nt: TGTGCCAGTAACCCGACAGGGCGAAGTCAGCCCCAGCATTTT
v_call: TRBV19
j_call: TRBJ1-5
clone_size: -
d_call: TRBD1

cdr3_aa: CASSLGTDTQYF
cdr3_nt: TGTGCCAGCAGCTTAGGTACAGATACGCAGTATTTT
v_call: TRBV11-3
j_call: TRBJ2-3
clone_size: -
d_call: -

cdr3_aa: CASSQEVTSTDTQYF
cdr3_nt: TGCGCCAGCAGCCAAGAAGTGACTAGCACAGATACGCAGTATTTT
v_call: TRBV4-1
j_call: TRBJ2-3
clone_size: -
d_call: -

cdr3_aa: CASSDKGRNSPLHF
cdr3_nt: TGTGCCAGCAGTGACAAGGGGCGGAATTCACCCCTCCACTTT
v_call: TRBV25-1
j_call: TRBJ1-6
clone_size: -
d_call: -

cdr3_aa: CASSGPGQGYEQYF
cdr3_nt: TGCGCCAGCAGCGGGCCGGGACAGGGGTACGAGCAGTACTTC
v_call: TRBV10-2
j_call: TRBJ2-7
clone_size: -
d_call: TRBD1

cdr3_aa: CASSPRGAGSGELFF
cdr3_nt: TGTGCCAGCAGCCCCAGGGGCGCCGGATCCGGGGAGCTGTTTTTT
v_call: TRBV9
j_call: TRBJ2-2
clone_size: -
d_call: -

cdr3_aa: CASSLDLVRINTGELFF
cdr3_nt: TGTGCCAGCAGCTTAGATTTGGTCCGGATAAACACCGGGGAGCTGTTTTTT
v_call: TRBV7-2
j_call: TRBJ2-2
clone_size: -
d_call: -

cdr3_aa: CASGLGLAGGIYNEQFF
cdr3_nt: TGTGCTAGTGGTTTGGGACTAGCGGGGGGGATCTACAATGAGCAGTTCTTC
v_call: TRBV12-5
j_call: TRBJ2-1
clone_size: -
d_call: TRBD2

cdr3_aa: CASSLGLAAYNEQFF
cdr3_nt: TGCGCCAGCAGCCTGGGACTAGCGGCCTACAATGAGCAGTTCTTC
v_call: TRBV5-1
j_call: TRBJ2-1
clone_size: -
d_call: TRBD2

cdr3_aa: CASSSWDSTDTQYF
cdr3_nt: TGTGCCAGCAGCTCCTGGGACAGCACAGATACGCAGTATTTT
v_call: TRBV11-3
j_call: TRBJ2-3
clone_size: -
d_call: -

cdr3_aa: CASSLTANYGYTF
cdr3_nt: TGTGCCAGCAGCTTGACAGCTAACTATGGCTACACCTTC
v_call: TRBV7-9
j_call: TRBJ1-2
clone_size: -
d_call: -

cdr3_aa: CASSDGPGGDATNEKLFF
cdr3_nt: TGTGCCAGCAGTGACGGGCCAGGGGGCGACGCAACTAATGAAAAACTGTTTTTT
v_call: TRBV25-1
j_call: TRBJ1-4
clone_size: medium-sized
d_call: TRBD1

cdr3_aa: CASSQDPGLNTEAFF
cdr3_nt: TGCGCCAGCAGCCAAGACCCAGGGTTGAACACTGAAGCTTTCTTT
v_call: TRBV4-1
j_call: TRBJ1-1
clone_size: -
d_call: -